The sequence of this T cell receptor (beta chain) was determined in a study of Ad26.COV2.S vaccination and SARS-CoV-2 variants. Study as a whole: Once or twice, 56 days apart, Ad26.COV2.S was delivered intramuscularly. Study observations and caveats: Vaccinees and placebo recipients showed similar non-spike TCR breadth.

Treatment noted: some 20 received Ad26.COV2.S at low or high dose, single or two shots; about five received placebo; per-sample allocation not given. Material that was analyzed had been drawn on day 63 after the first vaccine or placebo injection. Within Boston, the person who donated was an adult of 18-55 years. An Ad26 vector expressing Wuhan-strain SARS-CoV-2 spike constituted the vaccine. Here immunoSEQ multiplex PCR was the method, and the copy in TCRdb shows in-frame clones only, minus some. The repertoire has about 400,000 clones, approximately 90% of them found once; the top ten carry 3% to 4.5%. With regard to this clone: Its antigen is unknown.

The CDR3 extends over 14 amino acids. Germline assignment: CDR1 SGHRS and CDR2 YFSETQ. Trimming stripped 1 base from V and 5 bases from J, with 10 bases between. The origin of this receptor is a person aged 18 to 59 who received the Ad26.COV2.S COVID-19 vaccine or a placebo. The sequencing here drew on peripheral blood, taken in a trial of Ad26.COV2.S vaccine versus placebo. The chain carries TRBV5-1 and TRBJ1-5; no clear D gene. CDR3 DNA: TGCGCCAGCAGCTTGAATGAGGGTGATCAGCCCCAGCATTTT. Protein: CASSLNEGDQPQHF.